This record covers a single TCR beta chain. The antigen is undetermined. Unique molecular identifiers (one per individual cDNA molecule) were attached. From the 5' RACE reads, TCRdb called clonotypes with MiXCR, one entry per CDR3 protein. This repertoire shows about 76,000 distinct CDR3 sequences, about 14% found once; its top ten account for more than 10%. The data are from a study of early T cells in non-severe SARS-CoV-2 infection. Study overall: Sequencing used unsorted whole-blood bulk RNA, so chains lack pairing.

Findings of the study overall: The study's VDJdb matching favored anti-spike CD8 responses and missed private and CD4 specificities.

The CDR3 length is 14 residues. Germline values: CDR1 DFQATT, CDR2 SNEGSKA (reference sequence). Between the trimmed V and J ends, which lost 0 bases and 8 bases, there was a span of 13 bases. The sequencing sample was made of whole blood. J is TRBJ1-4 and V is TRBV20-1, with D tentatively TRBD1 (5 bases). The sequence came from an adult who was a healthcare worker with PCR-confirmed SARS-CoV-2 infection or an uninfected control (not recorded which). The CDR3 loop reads CSARDQQGREKLFF. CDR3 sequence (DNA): TGCAGTGCTAGAGATCAGCAGGGCCGAGAAAAACTGTTTTTT.